The clone carrying this T cell receptor (beta chain) has just a few counts. Antigen unknown. This sample is drawn from a study of T cell repertoires in cytomegalovirus infection. Background on the study: The study used recently identified HLA-C-restricted and well-studied HLA-B-restricted CMV epitopes. Both a matching HLA type and CMV infection were indicated by public TCR beta signatures.

Study observations and caveats: Clonotype analysis showed dominance of the ex vivo response by HLA-C-restricted CMV-specific TCR beta clonotypes. Of the TCR beta families, the public ones yielded a cumulative frequency that identified carriers of CMV plus the relevant HLA.

MiXCR, run by TCRdb on the reads, gives a single entry per CDR3 protein. The repertoire includes approximately 120,000 distinct CDR3 sequences, around 29% of them detected once, and roughly 81% sits in the top ten. This specimen consisted of CD8+ T cells from cultured PBMCs, obtained from culture after CMV antigen stimulation. This receptor was identified in a human donor in good health (CMV status not recorded). Some clones in this sample may be carry-over from other donors' samples.

CDR3 amino acids: CASSLAGGGLDHNEQFF. The CDR3 bases are TGTGCCAGCAGCTTAGCCGGGGGAGGGCTAGACCACAATGAGCAGTTCTTC. The chain is built from TRBV7-9 and TRBJ2-1; TRBD2 matches 7 bases. Per the germline V gene, CDR1 is SEHNR and CDR2 is FQNEAQ (reference sequence). J was trimmed by 5 bases and V by 0 bases; bases with no gene match: 10. The CDR3 is 17 amino acids.